Each of the 15 T cell receptor beta chains below was sequenced from the same sample in a study of T cell repertoires in cytomegalovirus infection. TCRdb redid the calling of the reads with MiXCR, one entry per CDR3 protein. The sample carries about 740,000 distinct CDR3 sequences, 35% recorded once. Sequencing was performed on PBMCs. Receptors originate from a human donor in good health (CMV status not recorded). Some clones in this sample may be carry-over from other donors' samples.

The table lists this clonotype with a few counts. V gene TRBV5-1 combines with J gene TRBJ2-7; 9 nucleotides match TRBD1. V lost 3 bases and J lost 3; bases outside the gene matches: 4. CDR1 and CDR2 (germline): SGHRS, YFSETQ. This CDR3 region has 14 residues. Written as DNA, the CDR3 is TGCGCCAGCAGCTGGGGGACAGGGCTCTACGAGCAGTACTTC. Translated: CASSWGTGLYEQYF.

A word on this clonotype: Since the CDR3 does not end with the conserved phenylalanine or tryptophan, this likely comes from a read error. V and J are TRBV28 and TRBJ2-7, with D uncertain. Trimming pared 5 bases from V and 6 bases from J, leaving 8 bases between. The CDR3 runs to 11 residues. From germline, CDR1 is MDHEN and CDR2 SYDVKM. CDR3 amino acids: CASSRGREQYL. CDR3 nucleotide sequence: TGTGCCAGCAGTCGTGGCCGCGAGCAGTACTTA.

This clonotype was seen ten or more times. The chain carries TRBV7-2 and TRBJ1-2; the D is unclear. Germline CDR1 is SGHTA and CDR2 is FQGNSA. Trimming removed 5 bases from V and 5 bases from J, with 6 bases in between. This CDR3 is 11 amino acids long. The chain's CDR3 is CASSRSYGYTF. CDR3 sequence (DNA): TGTGCCAGCAGCCGTTCATATGGCTACACCTTC.

Of note for this clonotype: Given a much more abundant clone one base away, this may be a read error. The chain couples TRBV7-2 to TRBJ2-3, with 7 bases aligning to TRBD1. CDR3 length: 14 residues. Losses at the gene ends were 1 base for V and 4 bases for J; bases not matched to a gene: 2. In germline, CDR1 is SGHTA, CDR2 FQGNSA. DNA of the CDR3: TGTGCCAGCAGCTTAGACGACAGGGCAGATACGCAGTATTTT. As protein: CASSLDDRADTQYF.

This sequence joins TRBV7-9 and TRBJ2-7, with a weak D call TRBD2 (7 bases). The CDR3 contains 14 residues. V was clipped by 5 bases and J by 3 bases, with 14 bases between them. The germline V gene has CDR1 SEHNR and CDR2 FQNEAQ (reference sequence). CDR3 coding DNA: TGTGCCAGCAGCCAAGGGGGGGTTGTCTACGAGCAGTACTTC. This sequence encodes CASSQGGVVYEQYF.

This clonotype was recorded many times. The genes are TRBV19 and TRBJ1-4; TRBD1 matches 9 bases. V trimming: 3 bases; J trimming: 6 bases; junction bases outside the gene matches: 5. This CDR3 has 15 amino acids. CDR1 is LNHDA and CDR2 is SQIVND in the germline V gene (reference sequence). CDR3 protein: CASSMSGTGYEKLFF. In DNA, the CDR3 is TGTGCCAGTAGTATGTCCGGGACAGGGTATGAAAAACTGTTTTTT.

The chain combines TRBV19 with TRBJ1-1, with 8 bases lining up with TRBD1. After removal of 3 bases from V and 0 bases from J, the junction contained 3 bases not matched to a gene. This CDR3 comprises 15 residues. Germline V gene sequence: CDR1 LNHDA, CDR2 SQIVND (reference sequence). Written as DNA, the CDR3 is TGTGCCAGTAGTATCTCGGACAGGGTGAACACTGAAGCTTTCTTT. It specifies CASSISDRVNTEAFF.

This clonotype occurred a few times. The gene calls are TRBV5-6 and TRBJ2-3, with D hard to call. The CDR3 consists of 15 residues. Trimming left V 0 bases short and J 2 bases short, with 10 bases between. The V gene's germline CDR1 is SGHDT and CDR2 YYEEEE. The chain's CDR3 is CASSLERLVTDTQYF. DNA of the CDR3: TGTGCCAGCAGCTTGGAACGCCTGGTCACAGATACGCAGTATTTT.

The sample holds many counts of this clonotype. This chain links TRBV6-1 with TRBJ1-6, with 7 bases lining up with TRBD1. Trimming took 6 bases from V and 4 from J; bases not matched to a gene: 3. The germline gives CDR1 MNHNS, CDR2 SASEGT. CDR3 length: 14 residues. The CDR3 sequence is CASRPTGYNSPLHF. In DNA, the CDR3 is TGTGCCAGCAGGCCGACAGGGTATAATTCACCCCTCCACTTT.

The rearrangement uses TRBV28 and TRBJ2-5; D assignment may be TRBD1 or TRBD2 (7 bases each). In germline, CDR1 is MDHEN, CDR2 SYDVKM. The CDR3 loop spans 16 amino acids. V was cut by 5 bases and J by 4 bases, with 20 bases left in between. The CDR3 region has the DNA TGTGCCAGCAGTCAGGGGGGGCACGTGTCCCGAGAGACCCAGTACTTC. Translating gives CASSQGGHVSRETQYF.

This clonotype was seen a few times. The V gene is TRBV29-1, the J gene TRBJ1-2; D call uncertain. This CDR3 has 12 amino acids. Deletions cut 2 bases from V and 2 bases from J, with 6 bases between. Germline V gives CDR1 SQVTM, CDR2 ANQGSEA. The CDR3: CSVESGNYGYTF. Here the CDR3 DNA reads TGCAGCGTTGAATCCGGGAACTATGGCTACACCTTC.

CDR3 bases: TGCAGTGCTCTTAGGACAGACAATCAGCCCCAGCATTTT. This sequence encodes CSALRTDNQPQHF. This rearrangement joins TRBV20-1 to TRBJ1-5; TRBD1 might be the D (6 bases). The V gene lost 5 bases and the J gene lost 3 bases, with 11 bases spanning the gap. The CDR3 spans 13 residues. The V gene's germline CDR1 is DFQATT and CDR2 SNEGSKA (reference sequence).

The V call is TRBV28, the J call TRBJ1-5; the D gene is possibly TRBD1 (5 bases). V lost 2 bases to trimming and J lost 3 bases, with 11 bases between them. CDR1 is MDHEN, CDR2 SYDVKM, per germline. The CDR3 loop spans 15 amino acids. CDR3 sequence (DNA): TGTGCCAGCAGTTTAATTACAGGAGTCAATCAGCCCCAGCATTTT. Amino acid sequence: CASSLITGVNQPQHF.

This clonotype was seen a handful of times. V gene TRBV7-8 combines with J gene TRBJ1-2; D is ambiguous. This CDR3 has 14 amino acids. The ends were cut back, 3 bases at V and 4 bases at J, with 12 bases in the middle. Germline CDR1 is SGHVS and CDR2 is FQNEAQ. Here the CDR3 DNA reads TGTGCCAGCAGCTTTAGGGATAATTTCTATGGCTACACCTTC. It specifies CASSFRDNFYGYTF. The full variable domain, with the rest looked up from reference TRBV7-8 and TRBJ1-2, is GAGVSQSPRYKVAKRGQDVALRCDPISGHVSLFWYQQALGQGPEFLTYFQNEAQLDKSGLPSDRFFAERPEGSVSTLKIQRTQQEDSAVYLCASSFRDNFYGYTFGSGTRLTVV.

Only a few counts were recorded for this clonotype. This chain's CDR3 is CASSLVKVAGELFF. The CDR3 nucleotides read TGTGCCAGCAGCTTAGTAAAGGTTGCCGGGGAGCTGTTTTTT. The chain links TRBV11-2 to TRBJ2-2; no clear D. Germline V CDR1 and CDR2: SGHAT, FQNNGV. Trimming shortened V by 1 base and J by 6 bases, and 9 bases separated the two germline ends. The CDR3 extends over 14 amino acids.